This T cell receptor (beta chain) was identified during a study of T-cell memory formation after mild COVID-19. With V trimmed by 3 bases and J by 0 bases, 6 bases remained unmatched. The CDR3 extends over 16 amino acids. Germline V lookup: CDR1 WNHNN, CDR2 SYGVQD (reference sequence). Overall study results and limits: Clonal second-wave expansions that peaked on day 37 had unconfirmed SARS-CoV-2 specificity.

TCRdb passed the 5' RACE reads through MiXCR, listing each CDR3 protein once. This sample has 50,000 to 60,000 distinct CDR3 sequences, with 28% found just once. About this clonotype itself: Its antigen is currently unknown.

The sequence was obtained from a man aged 18 to 29 who had mild COVID-19 (a few samples of this study predate the infection). Cell type and time point are not known. The sequencing sample was made of PBMCs or a T cell subset sorted from them (not recorded which). The chain recombines TRBV10-1 with TRBJ2-3; 7 positions agree with TRBD2. CDR3 DNA: TGCGCCAGCAGTGACACTAGCGTGTATAGCACAGATACGCAGTATTTT. This codes for CASSDTSVYSTDTQYF.